This TCR beta chain was identified in a study of Ad26.COV2.S vaccination and SARS-CoV-2 variants. Treatment reported: around 19 received Ad26.COV2.S at low or high dose, single or two shots; roughly five received placebo; per-sample allocation not given. The study sampled participants on day 63 after the first vaccine or placebo injection. Generated by immunoSEQ multiplex PCR, the TCRdb table keeps only in-frame clones and is missing some. The sample lists about 680,000 clones, roughly 90% occurring once. The sequencing here drew on peripheral blood, taken in a trial of Ad26.COV2.S vaccine versus placebo. This TCR was recovered from a person between 18 and 65 years old who received the Ad26.COV2.S COVID-19 vaccine or a placebo.

The CDR3 here is CASSLWSGVITEAFF. CDR3 bases: TGTGCCAGCAGCTTATGGTCAGGTGTTATCACTGAAGCTTTCTTT. V is TRBV7-9 and J is TRBJ1-1; D is undetermined. From germline, CDR1 is SEHNR and CDR2 FQNEAQ (reference sequence). The CDR3 loop spans 15 amino acids. V shed 2 bases and J shed 4 bases, with 14 bases lying between them.